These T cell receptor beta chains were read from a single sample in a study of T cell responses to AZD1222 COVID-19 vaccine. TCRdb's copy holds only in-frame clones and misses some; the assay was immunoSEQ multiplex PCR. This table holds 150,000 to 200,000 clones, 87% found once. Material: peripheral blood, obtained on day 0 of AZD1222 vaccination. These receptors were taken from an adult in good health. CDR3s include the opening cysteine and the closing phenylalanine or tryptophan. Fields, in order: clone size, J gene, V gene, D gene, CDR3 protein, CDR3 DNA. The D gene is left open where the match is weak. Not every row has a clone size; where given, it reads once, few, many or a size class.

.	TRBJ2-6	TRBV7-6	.	CASSLGLGSSGANVLTF	TGTGCCAGCAGCTTAGGGTTAGGGAGTTCTGGGGCCAACGTCCTGACTTTC
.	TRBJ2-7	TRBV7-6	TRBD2	CASSLAGGPSGRGEQYF	TGTGCCAGCAGCTTAGCGGGGGGTCCGAGCGGGAGAGGCGAGCAGTACTTC
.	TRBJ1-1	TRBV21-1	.	CASGEDRPGGTEAFF	TGTGCCAGCGGCGAAGACCGGCCAGGGGGCACTGAAGCTTTCTTT
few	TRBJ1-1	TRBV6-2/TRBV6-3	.	CASSPLQGPSEAFF	TGTGCCAGCAGTCCGCTACAGGGACCCTCTGAAGCTTTCTTT
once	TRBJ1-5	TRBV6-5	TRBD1	CASSWGQGNQPQHF	TGTGCCAGCAGTTGGGGACAGGGCAATCAGCCCCAGCATTTT
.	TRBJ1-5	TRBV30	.	CAWSEEGTQPQHF	TGTGCCTGGAGTGAGGAAGGGACACAGCCCCAGCATTTT
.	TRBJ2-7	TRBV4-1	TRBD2	CASSQDRGASGRIGEQYF	TGCGCCAGCAGCCAAGATCGGGGCGCTAGCGGGAGAATTGGCGAGCAGTACTTC
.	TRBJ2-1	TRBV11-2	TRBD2	CASTRTSGNTYNEQFF	TGTGCCAGCACTAGGACTAGCGGGAACACCTACAATGAGCAGTTCTTC
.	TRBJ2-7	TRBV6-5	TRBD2	CASSLGTSGRYEQYF	TGTGCCAGCAGCCTTGGGACTAGCGGGAGGTACGAGCAGTACTTC
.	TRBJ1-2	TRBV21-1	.	CASSKDAGLGYTF	TGTGCCAGCAGCAAAGACGCGGGTCTTGGCTACACCTTC
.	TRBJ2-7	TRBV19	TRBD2	CASSPFRGAGATYEQYF	TGTGCCAGTAGTCCCTTTAGAGGGGCGGGAGCTACCTACGAGCAGTACTTC
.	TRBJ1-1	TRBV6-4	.	CASSDSNRATEAFF	TGTGCCAGCAGTGACTCTAACAGGGCCACTGAAGCTTTCTTT
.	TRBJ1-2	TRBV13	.	CASSLTIQNGYTF	TGTGCCAGCAGCCTTACTATACAGAATGGCTACACCTTC
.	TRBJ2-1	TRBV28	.	CASSLTGREQFF	TGTGCCAGCAGTTTAACTGGCCGTGAGCAGTTCTTC
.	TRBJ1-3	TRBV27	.	CASRRGPVRGGGNTIYF	TGTGCCAGCAGGCGGGGACCAGTCAGGGGCGGTGGAAACACCATATATTTT
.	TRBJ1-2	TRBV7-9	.	CASSLFEAKYGYTF	TGTGCCAGCAGCCTCTTCGAGGCCAAATATGGCTACACCTTC
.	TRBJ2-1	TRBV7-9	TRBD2	CASSPWTSVEQFF	TGTGCCAGCAGCCCCTGGACTAGTGTGGAGCAGTTCTTC
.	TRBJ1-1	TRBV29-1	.	CSVPAEKDEAFF	TGCAGCGTTCCGGCTGAGAAGGACGAAGCTTTCTTT
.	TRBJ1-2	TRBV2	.	CASRVTGTPNYGYTF	TGTGCCAGCAGAGTAACCGGGACACCAAACTATGGCTACACCTTC
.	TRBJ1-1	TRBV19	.	CASSIDHRVAEAFF	TGTGCCAGTAGTATAGATCACAGGGTCGCTGAAGCTTTCTTT
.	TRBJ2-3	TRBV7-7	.	CASSMSRGPPADTQYF	TGTGCCAGCAGCATGTCGCGGGGACCCCCTGCAGATACGCAGTATTTT
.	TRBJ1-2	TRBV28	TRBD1	CASRKGARYYGYTF	TGTGCCAGCAGGAAGGGGGCCAGATACTATGGCTACACCTTC
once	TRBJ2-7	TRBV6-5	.	CATRKSADYEQYF	TGTGCCACCAGGAAGAGCGCAGACTACGAGCAGTACTTC
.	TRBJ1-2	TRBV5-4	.	CASSLEVGQGTYYGYTF	TGTGCCAGCAGCTTGGAAGTTGGGCAGGGGACCTACTATGGCTACACCTTC
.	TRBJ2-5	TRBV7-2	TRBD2	CASSSDLAGGGGTQYF	TGTGCCAGCAGCTCCGATTTAGCGGGAGGGGGCGGGACCCAGTACTTC
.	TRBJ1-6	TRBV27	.	CASSSDGAGASYNSPLHF	TGTGCCAGCAGTTCTGACGGGGCGGGAGCCTCATATAATTCACCCCTCCACTTT
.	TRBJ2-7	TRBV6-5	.	CASGSSGWNYEQYF	TGTGCCAGCGGGTCTTCTGGTTGGAACTACGAGCAGTACTTC
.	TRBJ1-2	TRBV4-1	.	CASSQERLPGYGYTF	TGCGCCAGCAGCCAAGAGAGGCTCCCCGGGTATGGCTACACCTTC
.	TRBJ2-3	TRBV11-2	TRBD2	CASSSTSGSSTDTQYF	TGTGCCAGCAGCTCGACTAGCGGGAGCTCCACAGATACGCAGTATTTT
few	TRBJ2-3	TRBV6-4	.	CASSQGPSTDTQYF	TGTGCCAGCAGTCAGGGACCCAGCACAGATACGCAGTATTTT
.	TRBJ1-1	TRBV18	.	CASSPSTGGNTEAFF	TGTGCCAGCTCACCTTCGACGGGGGGGAACACTGAAGCTTTCTTT
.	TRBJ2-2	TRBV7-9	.	CASSSPGQTIGELFF	TGTGCCAGCAGCTCGCCCGGACAAACCATCGGGGAGCTGTTTTTT
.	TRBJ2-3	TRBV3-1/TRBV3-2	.	CASSHVPTDTQYF	TGTGCCAGCAGCCATGTACCCACAGATACGCAGTATTTT
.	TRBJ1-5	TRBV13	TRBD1	CASSLRQGRGNQPQHF	TGTGCCAGCAGCTTAAGACAGGGACGTGGCAATCAGCCCCAGCATTTT
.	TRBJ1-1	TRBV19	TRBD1	CASSSPGQGLLRGTEAFF	TGTGCCAGTTCGTCACCGGGACAGGGGTTGCTTCGCGGCACTGAAGCTTTCTTT
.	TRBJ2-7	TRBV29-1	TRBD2	CSVLAGNYEQYF	TGCAGCGTCCTAGCGGGTAACTACGAGCAGTACTTC
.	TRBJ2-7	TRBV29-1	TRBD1	CSVRTGSYEQYF	TGCAGCGTCCGGACAGGGAGCTACGAGCAGTACTTC
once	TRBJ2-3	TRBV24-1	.	CATSDSSTPGDTQYF	TGTGCCACCAGTGATTCTAGCACTCCCGGGGATACGCAGTATTTT
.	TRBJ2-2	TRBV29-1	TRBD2	CSVELAGGLGTGELFF	TGCAGCGTCGAACTAGCGGGAGGCCTGGGCACCGGGGAGCTGTTTTTT
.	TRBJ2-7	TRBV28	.	CASSPRDGSLHEQYF	TGTGCCAGCAGTCCTAGGGACGGGAGTCTCCACGAGCAGTACTTC
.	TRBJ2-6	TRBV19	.	CASSLGDPSGANVLTF	TGTGCCAGTAGTTTGGGGGATCCCTCTGGGGCCAACGTCCTGACTTTC
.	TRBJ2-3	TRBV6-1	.	CASSESKGSTDTQYF	TGTGCCAGCAGTGAGAGTAAAGGGTCCACAGATACGCAGTATTTT
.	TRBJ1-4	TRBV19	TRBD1	CASSIGTGYEKLFF	TGTGCCAGTAGTATCGGGACAGGGTATGAAAAACTGTTTTTT
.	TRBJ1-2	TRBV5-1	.	CASSTTEGYGYTF	TGCGCCAGCAGCACGACTGAAGGGTATGGCTACACCTTC
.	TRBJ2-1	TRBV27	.	CAIGYNEQFF	TGTGCCATAGGGTACAATGAGCAGTTCTTC
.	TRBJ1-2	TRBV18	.	CASSPNVGQTPSGYTF	TGTGCCAGCTCACCAAATGTCGGGCAAACCCCGAGTGGCTACACCTTC
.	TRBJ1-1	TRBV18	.	CASSPVTWGVGNTEAFF	TGTGCCAGCTCACCAGTAACATGGGGGGTCGGCAACACTGAAGCTTTCTTT
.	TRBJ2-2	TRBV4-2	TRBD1	CASSVGQANTGELFF	TGTGCCAGCAGCGTGGGACAGGCCAACACCGGGGAGCTGTTTTTT
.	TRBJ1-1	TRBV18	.	CASSPQGTMNTEAFF	TGTGCCAGCTCACCCCAGGGAACTATGAACACTGAAGCTTTCTTT
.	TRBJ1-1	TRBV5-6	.	CASSFWRGSAQPPVAFF	TGTGCCAGCAGCTTCTGGCGGGGTTCGGCCCAACCCCCTGTAGCTTTCTTT
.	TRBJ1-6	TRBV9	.	CASSPGGYNSPLHF	TGTGCCAGCAGCCCGGGCGGGTATAATTCACCCCTCCACTTT
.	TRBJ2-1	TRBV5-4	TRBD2	CASSTRTSGRGIEQFF	TGTGCCAGCAGCACGAGGACTAGCGGGAGGGGTATTGAGCAGTTCTTC
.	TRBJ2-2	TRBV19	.	CASSIDAILDRRLDTGELFF	TGTGCCAGTAGTATAGATGCGATATTAGACAGGCGACTGGACACCGGGGAGCTGTTTTTT
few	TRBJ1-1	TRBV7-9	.	CASSPRQKMNTEAFF	TGTGCCAGCAGCCCTCGACAGAAAATGAACACTGAAGCTTTCTTT
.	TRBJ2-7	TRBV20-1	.	CSASVSDLREQYF	TGCAGTGCTAGTGTGTCAGACCTTAGGGAGCAGTACTTC